Following are 17 T cell receptor beta chains from one sample sequenced in a study of blood T cell repertoires in COVID-19. Clones were read by immunoSEQ multiplex PCR, and TCRdb kept only the in-frame ones, dropping some. This sample yields 140,000 to 150,000 clones, of which roughly 91% are seen a single time; over 2.5% belongs to the top ten. The material sequenced was peripheral blood. Receptors were obtained from a man aged 55 to 70 with active or convalescent COVID-19.

V gene TRBV4-2 combines with J gene TRBJ1-1, with 10 positions matching TRBD1. Per the germline V gene, CDR1 is LGHNA and CDR2 is YNFKEQ. There are 14 residues in the CDR3. J gave up 4 bases and V 4 bases, and 3 bases lay outside the gene matches. DNA for the CDR3: TGTGCCAGCAGCCTGGGACAGGGGATCACTGAAGCTTTCTTT. Amino acid sequence: CASSLGQGITEAFF.

The rearrangement joins TRBV28 to TRBJ1-1; 8 bases line up with TRBD1. CDR1 and CDR2 from the germline V gene are MDHEN and SYDVKM. The CDR3 has 12 residues. The V gene end was trimmed by 4 bases and the J gene end by 6 bases; junction bases not matched to a gene: 1. CDR3 sequence reads: CASSSGGAEAFF. In nucleotides, the CDR3 is TGTGCCAGCAGTTCAGGGGGCGCTGAAGCTTTCTTT. The full variable domain, with the rest looked up from reference TRBV28 and TRBJ1-1, is DVKVTQSSRYLVKRTGEKVFLECVQDMDHENMFWYRQDPGLGLRLIYFSYDVKMKEKGDIPEGYSVSREKKERFSLILESASTNQTSMYLCASSSGGAEAFFGQGTRLTVV.

This chain uses TRBV18 with TRBJ2-6; TRBD1 matches at 10 bases. CDR3 length: 18 amino acids. CDR1 is KGHSH, CDR2 LQKENI, per germline. Trimming cost V 3 bases and J 1 base; bases outside gene matches: 6. The CDR3 DNA reads as TGTGCCAGCTCACCCCTACTGGGACAGGGGTCTGGGGCCAACGTCCTGACTTTC. Translation: CASSPLLGQGSGANVLTF.

The chain is built from TRBV9 and TRBJ2-5; 9 nucleotides agree with TRBD2. Trimming cost V 2 bases and J 4 bases; bases outside gene matches: 6. Looked up from germline, CDR1 is SGDLS and CDR2 is YYNGEE. The CDR3 is 15 residues long. CDR3 in DNA: TGTGCCAGCAGCGTTCTTAGCGGGAGTGGAGAGACCCAGTACTTC. Translated, it gives CASSVLSGSGETQYF. Filled out from reference TRBV9 and TRBJ2-5, the complete variable domain reads DSGVTQTPKHLITATGQRVTLRCSPRSGDLSVYWYQQSLDQGLQFLIQYYNGEERAKGNILERFSAQQFPDLHSELNLSSLELGDSALYFCASSVLSGSGETQYFGPGTRLLVL.

The V call is TRBV18, the J call TRBJ2-7; 10 nucleotides align to TRBD2. Germline CDR1 and CDR2: KGHSH and LQKENI. V was clipped by 0 bases and J by 7 bases; unmatched bases: 6. The CDR3 loop spans 15 amino acids. CDR3 DNA sequence: TGTGCCAGCTCACCACCCGGGACTAGCGTCTTAGAGCAGTACTTC. It translates to CASSPPGTSVLEQYF.

This chain connects TRBV10-3 to TRBJ1-2, with 7 positions matching TRBD1. The CDR3 runs 13 residues. Germline V gene lookup returns CDR1 ENHRY and CDR2 SYGVKD. The V gene end was trimmed by 6 bases and the J gene end by 3 bases; junction bases not matched to a gene: 4. The CDR3 sequence: CAISVDRDYGYTF. The DNA of the CDR3 is TGTGCCATCAGCGTAGACAGGGACTATGGCTACACCTTC.

In nucleotides, the CDR3 is TGCGCCAGCAGCCCCGGACAGGGGGGGGATACGCAGTATTTT. Protein sequence: CASSPGQGGDTQYF. This chain uses TRBV5-1 with TRBJ2-3; TRBD1 agrees at 10 bases. Germline CDR1 reads SGHRS; CDR2 reads YFSETQ. This CDR3 spans 14 amino acids. V lost 4 bases, J lost 6 bases, and 5 bases stayed unmatched.

The chain joins TRBV2 to TRBJ1-5; weak D call: TRBD1 (5 bases). V dropped 7 bases and J dropped 7 bases, with 17 bases sitting between them. From germline, CDR1 is SNHLY and CDR2 FYNNEI. This CDR3 spans 14 amino acids. This chain's CDR3 is CASIGTQRGQPQHF. In DNA form, the CDR3 reads TGTGCCAGCATCGGGACGCAACGGGGGCAGCCCCAGCATTTT.

This clone was seen only once. DNA for the CDR3: TGTGCCAGCAGTTTTGGTGGCAGGGGGCGATATCAGCCCCAGCATTTT. Its translation is CASSFGGRGRYQPQHF. J is TRBJ1-5 and V is TRBV28; 8 bases are a match to TRBD1. V was pared by 3 bases and J by 5 bases, with 9 bases of the junction left unmatched. Germline CDR1 is MDHEN and CDR2 is SYDVKM. The CDR3 is 16 amino acids.

V usage is TRBV27 and J usage is TRBJ2-3, with a weak D call TRBD1 (5 bases). The CDR3 contains 15 residues. V lost 2 bases and J lost 2, with 11 bases in between. Germline CDR1 reads MNHEY; CDR2 reads SMNVEV (reference sequence). DNA for the CDR3: TGTGCCAGCAGTTTAGCGAGACAGCTCACAGATACGCAGTATTTT. As protein: CASSLARQLTDTQYF.

The chain links TRBV12-3 or TRBV12-4 to TRBJ2-5; TRBD1 agrees at 10 bases. Unmatched junction bases numbered 4, after V lost 8 bases and J lost 4 bases. This CDR3 has 13 residues. The CDR3 reads CASGRTGGETQYF. CDR3 bases: TGTGCCAGCGGACGGACAGGGGGAGAGACCCAGTACTTC.

The chain recombines TRBV30 with TRBJ2-4; TRBD1 matches at 10 bases. The J segment lost 7 bases and the V segment lost 3 bases, leaving 3 bases of the junction unmatched. The germline V gene has CDR1 GTSNPN and CDR2 SVGIG (reference sequence). The CDR3 consists of 13 residues. The CDR3 DNA sequence: TGTGCCTGGAGGGGGACAGGGGCGAACATTCAGTACTTC. Translation gives CAWRGTGANIQYF.

This clone is a singleton in its sample. V usage is TRBV6-7 and J usage is TRBJ1-3; 12 positions agree with TRBD1. TRBV6-7 is recorded as an ORF, its role being uncertain. V gave up 4 bases and J gave up 4 bases; unmatched junction bases: 14. There are 19 residues in the CDR3. The CDR3 loop is CASSSARDRGRPSGNTIYF. The CDR3 region has the DNA TGTGCCAGCAGTTCCGCCCGGGACAGGGGGCGCCCATCAGGAAACACCATATATTTT.

J is TRBJ1-1 and V is TRBV2, with no clear D. Trimming took off 8 bases at V and 1 base at J, with 11 bases between the two ends. Germline values: CDR1 SNHLY, CDR2 FYNNEI. The CDR3 is 13 residues long. Here the CDR3 reads CASWEYRNTEAFF. CDR3 nucleotide sequence: TGTGCCAGCTGGGAGTACCGGAACACTGAAGCTTTCTTT.

There are a few counts of this clone. The chain employs TRBV7-9 and TRBJ1-2, with a tentative D call TRBD1 (5 bases). V gave up 5 bases and J gave up 5 bases, with 18 bases separating them. Germline CDR1 and CDR2: SEHNR and FQNEAQ (reference sequence). The CDR3 totals 15 residues. The CDR3 DNA follows: TGTGCCAGCAGCCCGACCTTACCTCGGGGGTATGGCTACACCTTC. Encoded protein: CASSPTLPRGYGYTF. Drawing the rest from reference TRBV7-9 and TRBJ1-2, the complete variable domain is DTGVSQNPRHKITKRGQNVTFRCDPISEHNRLYWYRQTLGQGPEFLTYFQNEAQLEKSRLLSDRFSAERPKGSFSTLEIQRTEQGDSAMYLCASSPTLPRGYGYTFGSGTRLTVV.

The rearrangement uses TRBV13 and TRBJ2-5; D ambiguous. Germline assignment: CDR1 PRHDT and CDR2 FYEKMQ (reference sequence). Trimming removed 0 bases at V and 2 bases at J, with 7 bases between. CDR3 length equals 14 residues. Here the CDR3 DNA reads TGTGCCAGCAGCTTAGGGGTCCTACAAGAGACCCAGTACTTC. Its protein is CASSLGVLQETQYF.

This chain links TRBV4-3 with TRBJ2-5, with D perhaps TRBD1 (6 bases). Trimming pared 8 bases from V and 5 bases from J, leaving 18 bases between. CDR3 size: 14 residues. The V gene's germline CDR1 is LGHNA and CDR2 YSLEER. CDR3 sequence (DNA): TGCGCCAGCTCCCCACAAACAGGGTTTGAGACCCAGTACTTC. It specifies CASSPQTGFETQYF.